These T cell receptor beta chains were read from a single sample in a study of Ad26.COV2.S vaccination and SARS-CoV-2 variants. Here immunoSEQ multiplex PCR was the method, and the copy in TCRdb shows in-frame clones only, minus some. The sample shows hundreds of thousands of clones, roughly nine tenths of them seen only once. This sample comprised peripheral blood, obtained in a trial of Ad26.COV2.S vaccine versus placebo. The receptors come from a person between 18 and 65 years old who received the Ad26.COV2.S COVID-19 vaccine or a placebo. CDR3s include the opening cysteine and the closing phenylalanine or tryptophan. The order of the fields is J gene, clone size, V gene, D gene, CDR3 length, CDR3 protein, CDR3 DNA. A D gene is named only where the DNA matches it firmly. A clone size is listed for some rows: how often the clone was seen (once, few, many), or a class if it is expanded.

TRBJ1-5,NA,TRBV30,NA,13,CAWSKLGGQPQHF,TGTGCCTGGAGTAAATTGGGTGGTCAGCCCCAGCATTTT
TRBJ1-6,few,TRBV3-1/TRBV3-2,TRBD1,17,CASSLMATGRDNSPLHF,TGTGCCAGCAGCCTAATGGCGACAGGGCGAGATAATTCACCCCTCCACTTT
TRBJ2-2,NA,TRBV19,TRBD1,15,CASRTTGGRPGELFF,TGTGCCAGCAGAACAACAGGGGGTCGTCCCGGGGAGCTGTTTTTT
TRBJ2-5,NA,TRBV5-1,NA,15,CASSFKAGTQETQYF,TGCGCCAGCAGCTTCAAAGCCGGGACTCAAGAGACCCAGTACTTC
TRBJ1-2,NA,TRBV29-1,NA,14,CSVEPGFTDYGYTF,TGCAGCGTTGAGCCAGGGTTTACGGACTATGGCTACACCTTC
TRBJ2-7,NA,TRBV11-2,NA,15,CASSLGAGSVDEQYF,TGTGCCAGCAGCTTAGGGGCAGGGTCGGTTGACGAGCAGTACTTC
TRBJ2-3,NA,TRBV15,NA,18,CATSREPVFPIPTDTQYF,TGTGCCACCAGCAGAGAACCTGTTTTTCCGATCCCCACAGATACGCAGTATTTT
TRBJ2-5,once,TRBV5-1,NA,14,CASRPSGAGETQYF,TGCGCCAGCAGGCCTTCTGGGGCGGGAGAGACCCAGTACTTC
TRBJ2-1,NA,TRBV3-1/TRBV3-2,TRBD2,17,CASSLRGGTSGNNEQFF,TGTGCCAGCAGCCTAAGGGGCGGGACTAGCGGGAACAATGAGCAGTTCTTC
TRBJ2-2,NA,TRBV7-9,NA,13,CASSPTSAGELFF,TGTGCCAGCAGCCCGACTAGTGCCGGGGAGCTGTTTTTT
TRBJ1-1,NA,TRBV5-6,NA,12,CASSLVGDEAFF,TGTGCCAGCAGCTTGGTGGGGGATGAAGCTTTCTTT
TRBJ1-1,NA,TRBV12-1,NA,12,CASSLGQAGILF,TGTGCCAGCAGCTTGGGACAGGCGGGTATTCTCTTT
TRBJ2-7,NA,TRBV2,TRBD1,15,CASSEGQGFTYEQYF,TGTGCCAGCAGTGAAGGACAGGGATTTACCTACGAGCAGTACTTC
TRBJ1-1,NA,TRBV3-1/TRBV3-2,TRBD1,13,CASSQDGTVRTFF,TGTGCCAGCAGCCAGGACGGGACAGTGCGAACTTTCTTT
TRBJ1-1,NA,TRBV7-2,TRBD1,15,CASSLARQGGTEAFF,TGTGCCAGCAGCTTAGCCCGACAGGGAGGCACTGAAGCTTTCTTT
TRBJ2-2,NA,TRBV7-9,TRBD2,14,CASTSGRNTGELFF,TGTGCCAGCACTAGCGGGAGGAACACCGGGGAGCTGTTTTTT
TRBJ2-7,once,TRBV3-1/TRBV3-2,NA,11,CASSRSYEQYF,TGTGCCAGCAGCCGTTCCTACGAGCAGTACTTC
TRBJ2-2,NA,TRBV27,NA,13,CASSLEYTGELFF,TGTGCCAGCAGTTTAGAATACACCGGGGAGCTGTTTTTT
TRBJ2-1,NA,TRBV9,NA,14,CASSVVGSYNEQFF,TGTGCCAGCAGCGTAGTCGGTTCCTACAATGAGCAGTTCTTC
TRBJ2-7,NA,TRBV10-3,TRBD2,14,CAITPTSGSYEQYF,TGTGCCATCACTCCAACTAGCGGGAGTTACGAGCAGTACTTC